What follows are 10 T cell receptor beta chains derived from one specimen sequenced in a study of beta chain features in type 1 diabetes. Expressed TCRB transcripts were sequenced after all isolated RNA was converted to cDNA. TCRdb keeps only in-frame clones here, not all; method: immunoSEQ multiplex PCR. The table shows about 620,000 clones, with about 14% occurring only once. Material: naive CD4+ T cells from blood. These receptors were collected from a man in his late teens or twenties in good health.

The chain combines TRBV5-8 with TRBJ2-5; D gene unclear. V shed 0 bases and J shed 5 bases, with 5 bases lying between them. The CDR3 sequence is 12 residues long. The germline V gene encodes CDR1 SGHTS and CDR2 YDEGEE. The CDR3: CASSLEVETQYF. DNA of the CDR3: TGTGCCAGCAGCTTGGAGGTGGAGACCCAGTACTTC.

V usage is TRBV10-3 and J usage is TRBJ2-7, with 9 bases that match TRBD1. This CDR3 has 12 residues. Germline values: CDR1 ENHRY, CDR2 SYGVKD. V shed 6 bases and J 6 bases; nucleotides not matched to a gene: 3. The CDR3 DNA is TGTGCCATCAGACAGACAGGGGGCGAGCAGTACTTC. Its translation is CAIRQTGGEQYF.

The V and J genes are TRBV7-2 and TRBJ2-5; D unresolved. The CDR3 spans 13 residues. From germline, CDR1 is SGHTA and CDR2 FQGNSA. Trimming took off 3 bases at V and 2 bases at J, with 7 bases between the two ends. The CDR3 sequence: CASSFDPQETQYF. The CDR3 coding sequence is TGTGCCAGCAGCTTTGACCCTCAAGAGACCCAGTACTTC. The full variable domain, completed using reference TRBV7-2 and TRBJ2-5, is GAGVSQSPSNKVTEKGKDVELRCDPISGHTALYWYRQSLGQGLEFLIYFQGNSAPDKSGLPSDRFSAERTGGSVSTLTIQRTQQEDSAVYLCASSFDPQETQYFGPGTRLLVL.

The table lists this clone with a few counts. This CDR3 is CASSQDIVGLAGLNQETQYF. CDR3 in DNA: TGTGCCAGCAGCCAAGATATTGTCGGACTAGCGGGGCTAAACCAAGAGACCCAGTACTTC. The rearrangement links TRBV4-2 to TRBJ2-5, with TRBD2 identical over 12 bases. The CDR3 spans 20 residues. V dropped 0 bases and J dropped 0; count of bases not matched to a gene: 11. Germline V CDR1 and CDR2: LGHNA, YNFKEQ.

The V and J genes are TRBV30 and TRBJ1-4; D not resolved. Trimming removed 2 bases from V and 4 bases from J, with 14 bases in between. The CDR3 length is 15 residues. CDR1 is GTSNPN and CDR2 is SVGIG in the germline V gene (reference sequence). CDR3 in DNA: TGTGCCTGGAGTTGGACCACTCCCCTTAATGAAAAACTGTTTTTT. Translated: CAWSWTTPLNEKLFF.

This clone was seen more than once but under ten times. The gene calls are TRBV7-6 and TRBJ2-7, with 11 nucleotides matching TRBD1. V shed 4 bases and J 7 bases; nucleotides not matched to a gene: 12. Germline loops: CDR1 SGHVS, CDR2 FNYEAQ. This CDR3 region has 16 residues. DNA of the CDR3: TGTGCCAGCAGCTCAGGACAGGGGGCCACCCCGGGAGAGCAGTACTTC. Translation: CASSSGQGATPGEQYF.

This clone was observed a handful of times. V gene TRBV21-1 combines with J gene TRBJ2-7; the table's TRBD1 call for D was not verified on the DNA. TRBV21-1 is reported as a pseudogene. The CDR3 totals 14 residues. The CDR3 DNA reads as TGTGCCAGCAGCAAAGATCTTGGCACCGTCGAGCAGTACTTC. As protein: CASSKDLGTVEQYF.

The chain recombines TRBV29-1 with TRBJ2-5, with a tentative D call TRBD2 (5 bases). The germline V gene has CDR1 SQVTM and CDR2 ANQGSEA. The CDR3 runs 11 residues. V lost 8 bases, J lost 1 base, and 8 bases lay in between. CDR3 protein: CSSGFQETQYF. DNA of the CDR3: TGCAGCTCGGGGTTCCAAGAGACCCAGTACTTC.

This clone has a handful of counts. This same CDR3 is encoded by further DNA sequences in the sample. The chain couples TRBV4-2 to TRBJ1-2; 9 nucleotides match TRBD1. CDR3 size: 14 residues. Trimming removed 3 bases from V and 4 bases from J; junction bases left unmatched: 3. Germline-derived CDR1 and CDR2 are LGHNA and YNFKEQ. In DNA, the CDR3 is TGTGCCAGCAGCCAGGGACAGGGAAGCTATGGCTACACCTTC. It encodes CASSQGQGSYGYTF.

The chain has TRBV4-3 and TRBJ1-2; D is undetermined. The germline V gene has CDR1 LGHNA and CDR2 YSLEER. Trimming removed 1 base at V and 8 bases at J, with 17 bases between. This CDR3 comprises 15 residues. The CDR3 DNA is TGCGCCAGCAGCCAAGGTTGGGTTAGGACGGAGGGCTACACCTTC. Protein product: CASSQGWVRTEGYTF.